This T cell receptor beta chain is drawn from a study of cytomegalovirus exposure and HLA in healthy donors. Overall study findings and caveats: Earlier analysis yielded a pattern in which most TCR beta V segments were productive about 87% or about 30% of the time.

About this clone: The antigen is unknown.

PCR involved 60 Vbeta and 13 Jbeta primers. Assay used: immunoSEQ multiplex PCR; TCRdb lists only in-frame clones, some missing. This table has 60,000 to 70,000 clones, about four fifths appearing once. Sequenced: PBMCs. The sequence was collected from a man aged 18 to 30 in good health and CMV-seropositive.

CDR3 protein: CASSVTSVNNEQFF. The DNA of the CDR3 is TGTGCCAGCAGCGTGACTAGCGTCAACAATGAGCAGTTCTTC. This chain links TRBV9 with TRBJ2-1, with 8 bases fitting TRBD2. This CDR3 is 14 amino acids long. Germline V gene lookup returns CDR1 SGDLS and CDR2 YYNGEE. The trim removed 2 bases at V and 5 bases at J, leaving 3 bases unmatched.